What follows are 10 T cell receptor beta chains derived from one specimen sequenced in a study of T-cell memory formation after mild COVID-19 listed by TCRdb under 2021. Preparation of the library involved 5' RACE. The sequencing machine was an Illumina NovaSeq 6000. TCRdb redid the processing of the public reads, applying fastp at Q25 and MiXCR, and retained in-frame beta chains. Rows merge per CDR3 protein into single entries with the most common DNA and genes. The sample profile shows about 430,000 distinct CDR3 sequences; 24% of them were found once. The ten largest clones add up to around 8.7% of the sample. Sequenced: PBMCs or a T cell subset sorted from them (not recorded which). Every receptor here comes from an adult woman who had mild COVID-19 (a few samples of this study predate the infection). The sample titles of this study are shuffled in the database, so cell type and time point are left out; the donor was told from shared clones.

V gene TRBV6-5 combines with J gene TRBJ1-2; D gene uncertain. Germline V gene lookup returns CDR1 MNHEY and CDR2 SVGAGI. The CDR3 spans 15 residues. V gave up 0 bases and J gave up 3 bases, with 11 bases separating them. Here the CDR3 reads CASSYSTGLDYGYTF. CDR3 DNA sequence: TGTGCCAGCAGTTACTCCACGGGTCTTGACTATGGCTACACCTTC.

The chain is built from TRBV5-1 and TRBJ1-2; possibly TRBD1 for D (5 bases). Trimming took 6 bases from V and 7 from J, leaving 7 bases between them. CDR3 length: 10 residues. CDR1 is SGHRS, CDR2 YFSETQ, per germline. Here the CDR3 DNA reads TGCGCCAGCATTGGGGGTGGCTACACCTTC. Translating gives CASIGGGYTF. The full variable domain, completed using reference TRBV5-1 and TRBJ1-2, is KAGVTQTPRYLIKTRGQQVTLSCSPISGHRSVSWYQQTPGQGLQFLFEYFSETQRNKGNFPGRFSGRQFSNSRSEMNVSTLELGDSALYLCASIGGGYTFGSGTRLTVV.

V usage is TRBV9 and J usage is TRBJ2-5; D may match TRBD1 or TRBD2 (5 bases each). Looked up from germline, CDR1 is SGDLS and CDR2 is YYNGEE. CDR3 length equals 13 residues. Deletions cut 3 bases from V and 5 bases from J, with 11 bases between. The CDR3 protein is CASSGGTGETQYF. DNA for the CDR3: TGTGCCAGCAGCGGTGGGACCGGGGAGACCCAGTACTTC.

In the case of this clonotype: Just one base apart from a much larger clone, this may be a read error. V usage is TRBV5-1 and J usage is TRBJ1-1, with D uncertain. Germline loops: CDR1 SGHRS, CDR2 YFSETQ. The CDR3 covers 15 residues. The CDR3, as DNA: TGCGACAGCAGCTTGGAAAGGGTCGTGAACACTGAAGCTTTCTTT. Residues: CDSSLERVVNTEAFF.

The chain recombines TRBV6-1 with TRBJ1-5; no reliable D call. The CDR3 length is 13 residues. Germline V gene sequence: CDR1 MNHNS, CDR2 SASEGT. Trimming took off 0 bases at V and 6 bases at J, with 6 bases between the two ends. The CDR3 DNA follows: TGTGCCAGCAGTGAAGCGGCCATTCAGCCCCAGCATTTT. It is translated as CASSEAAIQPQHF.

The chain is built from TRBV6-6 and TRBJ2-6, with 7 bases that match TRBD1. There are 18 residues in the CDR3. Germline loops: CDR1 MNHNY, CDR2 SVGAGI (reference sequence). The trim removed 8 bases at V and 0 bases at J, leaving 13 bases unmatched. Here the CDR3 DNA reads TGTGCCAGCTTAAGCTCCGGGACAGCGATCTCTGGGGCCAACGTCCTGACTTTC. Translated: CASLSSGTAISGANVLTF.

This chain links TRBV9 with TRBJ2-5; 9 nucleotides align to TRBD1. Germline V gives CDR1 SGDLS, CDR2 YYNGEE. This CDR3 has 13 amino acids. V dropped 3 bases and J dropped 4; count of bases not matched to a gene: 1. In nucleotides, the CDR3 is TGTGCCAGCAGCGCGGGACAGGGAGAGACCCAGTACTTC. It yields the protein CASSAGQGETQYF.

This clonotype was observed a few times. The chain carries TRBV29-1 and TRBJ2-2; D is unclear. Germline V CDR1 and CDR2: SQVTM, ANQGSEA. The CDR3 spans 10 residues. Trimming took 1 base from V and 6 from J, leaving 0 bases between them. Here the CDR3 DNA reads TGCAGCGTTGAAGCCGGGGAGCTGTTTTTT. It is translated as CSVEAGELFF.

This clonotype was seen a handful of times. The V call is TRBV12-5, the J call TRBJ2-1, with D tentatively TRBD2 (6 bases). Germline CDR1 and CDR2: LGHNT and FRNRAP. CDR3 size: 13 residues. The V end was cut by 1 base, the J end by 8 bases, with 9 bases between. CDR3: CASGLAGGHEQFF. DNA for the CDR3: TGTGCTAGTGGTTTGGCCGGAGGGCATGAGCAGTTCTTC.

The rearrangement links TRBV4-1 to TRBJ2-7; TRBD1 aligns across 8 bases. The junction had 7 bases not matched to a gene; V was cut back by 3 bases and J by 6 bases. CDR1 MGHRA and CDR2 YSYEKL come from the germline V gene. The length of the CDR3 is 14 residues. The CDR3 DNA reads as TGCGCCAGCAGCCAGGGAAAGACAGGGGCCGAGCAGTACTTC. It codes for CASSQGKTGAEQYF.